What follows is one T cell receptor beta chain and its context. This sample is drawn from a study of shared clonotypes between healthy human individuals. The CDR3 covers 16 residues. Germline V CDR1 and CDR2: LNHDA, SQIVND (reference sequence). The J segment lost 5 bases and the V segment lost 5 bases, leaving 11 bases of the junction unmatched. Naive CD8 isolation took CD45RO-negative cells positively selected for CCR7 and excluded terminally differentiated effector memory CD45RA+ cells. Deep-level assay runs were performed. The protocol was immunoSEQ multiplex PCR, while the TCRdb copy is restricted to in-frame clones and leaves out a portion. The data show approximately 1.9 million clones, roughly 93% seen once.

The sample was naive CD8+ T cells from PBMCs. The sequence was obtained from a man aged 18 to 30 in good health. Some clones in this sample may be carry-over from other donors' samples. The chain is built from TRBV19 and TRBJ2-7; 11 nucleotides align to TRBD2. CDR3 amino acids: CASSGPLAGAQNEQYF. The CDR3 bases are TGTGCCAGTAGTGGCCCACTAGCGGGAGCTCAGAACGAGCAGTACTTC.